This T cell receptor beta chain derives from a study of PD-1 blockade in classical Hodgkin lymphoma. Each of the patients experienced relapse following autologous stem cell transplantation, and their brentuximab vedotin exposure differed. Study-level results: The authors excluded patients who started nivolumab under 1 year after ASCT. Prior to therapy, complete responders displayed diversity much like that of newly diagnosed patients.

Some clones are missing from TCRdb's copy, which holds only in-frame ones; the method was immunoSEQ multiplex PCR. The sample gives 23,000 or so clones, roughly 80% of which show up once; about 7.8% is in the top ten. The sample holds one count of this clone. Its antigen is unidentified. The J segment lost 2 bases and the V segment lost 4 bases, leaving 5 bases of the junction unmatched. CDR1 and CDR2 from the germline V gene are SGHDT and YYEEEE. CDR3 length: 15 amino acids. The sequencing used peripheral blood mononuclear cells (PBMCs), collected before the second cycle of nivolumab. The J gene is TRBJ1-3, the V gene TRBV5-6; 8 bases fit TRBD1. The receptor was derived from a human donor with classical Hodgkin lymphoma. The CDR3 sequence: CASSPVRGPGNTIYF. CDR3 nucleotide sequence: TGTGCCAGCAGCCCGGTCAGGGGGCCTGGAAACACCATATATTTT. Supplemented by reference TRBV5-6 and TRBJ1-3, the full variable domain reads DAGVTQSPTHLIKTRGQQVTLRCSPKSGHDTVSWYQQALGQGPQFIFQYYEEEERQRGNFPDRFSGHQFPNYSSELNVNALLLGDSALYLCASSPVRGPGNTIYFGEGSWLTVV.